The TCR beta chain described here comes from a study of OX40 agonist ivuxolimab in advanced cancers. As for the study more broadly: Ivuxolimab, which targeted the costimulatory receptor OX40 (CD134), was an agonistic, fully human IgG2 monoclonal antibody. Intravenous ivuxolimab was administered to patients every 2 weeks at six dose levels: 0.01, 0.1, 0.3, 1.5, 3 and 10 mg/kg. Partial responses occurred in three dose-escalation patients, of whom one had hepatocellular carcinoma and two had cutaneous melanoma. The purpose of peripheral TCRbeta sequencing was to test whether ivuxolimab changed TCR sequence diversity and led to clonal T-cell expansion. In the dose-escalation cohort, roughly four fifths of patients were male, and the mean age was around 60 years, with a range of about 20 to 79. Patients were allowed to have had prior anti-PD-1, anti-PD-L1 or anti-CTLA-4 therapy, and 40% to 45% of the dose-escalation patients had previously received checkpoint inhibitors. Of the roughly 52 dose-escalation patients, hepatocellular carcinoma was present in around 19, melanoma in some 15, renal cell carcinoma in 9 and head and neck cancer in 9. The paper reports the monotherapy dose-escalation portion (N ≈ 50 patients) of the phase I ivuxolimab trial. Results and caveats for the whole study, not just this receptor: Antigen specificity was not determined for the clonally expanded peripheral T cells. Low levels of normalized T-cell clonal expansion were also shown by some nonresponding patients. In the 0.1-3.0 mg/kg groups, partial responders were among the patients with the lowest normalized peripheral clonal expansion, particularly in CD8+ T cells. After ivuxolimab, more expanded clones were found on average in CD8+ T cells than in CD4+ T cells. At doses of 0.1 to 3.0 mg/kg, clonal expansion of both CD4+ and CD8+ T cells in blood was seen between baseline and week 6.

Patients with a history of autoimmune disease or receiving systemic immunosuppression were excluded from the trial. Peripheral blood for TCR sequencing was collected from all dose cohorts at baseline, on cycle 4 day 1, and on cycle 7 day 1. The samples were taken from a phase I, first-in-human, multicenter, open-label dose-escalation trial of ivuxolimab. Adults with locally advanced or metastatic melanoma, renal cell carcinoma, hepatocellular carcinoma or head and neck squamous cell carcinoma were enrolled in the trial. Before TCR sequencing, CD4+ T cells and CD8+ T cells were sorted from peripheral blood as separate populations. Trimming at the junction amounts to 5 bases on V and 0 bases on J, and the germline ends lie 17 bases apart. The CDR3 contains 17 residues, cysteine and phenylalanine counted. Just the 51-base CDR3 DNA is kept, in frame starting at base 1. CDR1 KGHSH and CDR2 LQKENI are derived from the germline V gene.

Genomic DNA was isolated from the sorted cells so that the TCRbeta CDR3 region could be sequenced. The immunoSEQ Assay was used for sequencing of TCRbeta CDR3 regions. TCRdb limited this immuneACCESS table to in-frame rearrangements with V and J called. A share of clones is missing; checked studies link under half to unresolved V genes, and the rest is unexplained. Counted in this sample were 40,000 or so clones; roughly 82% of them appeared once. Under 9% of the sample lies in the top ten. With regard to this clone: Its antigen is not yet known. The input lacks base qualities; no much larger clone sits a single base away.

The clonotype was recovered from an adult with an advanced solid tumor such as melanoma, head and neck, liver or kidney cancer. Rearrangement joined TRBV18 to TRBJ1-3; TRBD1 might be the D gene, on 6 matching bases. The sample in question was CD4+ or CD8+ T cells sorted from blood, obtained in a trial of the OX40 agonist ivuxolimab. The DNA sequence reads TGTGCCAGCTCAGCCCGGGGGGGCAGACCCTCTGGAAACACCATATATTTT. Its translation reads: CASSARGGRPSGNTIYF.